This T cell receptor (beta chain) was captured in a study of cytomegalovirus exposure and HLA in healthy donors. Study-wide points: Researchers reported that three CMV-associated chains were confirmed in vitro as CMV antigen-specific. TCR beta chains numbering approximately 150 were designated cytomegalovirus-associated. TCR beta V- and J-gene trimming was later associated with a missense DCLRE1C variant.

The CDR3 is 17 amino acids. Germline assignment: CDR1 MDHEN and CDR2 SYDVKM. Deletions cut 2 bases from V and 3 bases from J, with 19 bases between. Note on this clone: As yet, its antigen is unknown.

Each donor's status was that of a healthy bone marrow donor. Use of 60 Vbeta and 13 Jbeta primers characterized the PCR. Data came from immunoSEQ multiplex PCR; TCRdb stores just in-frame clones and leaves some out. This sample has about 69,000 clones; 60% to 80% occur once, and the top ten carry about a fifth. The genes are TRBV28 and TRBJ1-1; D ambiguous. This TCR came from a woman aged 30 to 39 in good health and CMV-seropositive. The sequencing input was PBMCs. The CDR3 bases are TGTGCCAGCAGTTTAAGGATAAAGGCCGAGGTATACACTGAAGCTTTCTTT. This translates into CASSLRIKAEVYTEAFF.